These 22 T cell receptor beta chains were sequenced from one sample in a study of cytomegalovirus exposure and HLA in healthy donors. 60 Vbeta and 13 Jbeta primers were used in PCR. TCRdb keeps only in-frame clones here, not all; method: immunoSEQ multiplex PCR. The sample has roughly 130,000 clones, around 75% seen once; the top ten hold more than 3%. Source material: PBMCs. Receptors originate from a female donor in good health and CMV-seronegative.

This clone was counted once. V is TRBV5-4 and J is TRBJ2-5, with 7 bases that match TRBD1. This CDR3 is 15 amino acids long. With 4 bases clipped from V and 0 bases from J, the junction kept 6 bases outside the gene matches. The V gene's germline CDR1 is SGHNT and CDR2 YYREEE (reference sequence). The CDR3: CASSQPGQDQETQYF. The CDR3 DNA follows: TGTGCCAGCAGCCAGCCAGGACAGGACCAAGAGACCCAGTACTTC.

This CDR3 is CASSSPHRGRIYEQYF. The CDR3 DNA follows: TGTGCCAGCAGTTCCCCCCACAGGGGGCGCATCTACGAGCAGTACTTC. The rearrangement joins TRBV28 to TRBJ2-7, with 9 bases matching TRBD1. V lost 4 bases to trimming and J lost 3 bases; unmatched junction nucleotides: 10. The CDR3 extends over 16 amino acids. Germline assignment: CDR1 MDHEN and CDR2 SYDVKM.

This sequence joins TRBV7-2 and TRBJ2-1; 10 bases fit TRBD2. CDR1 SGHTA and CDR2 FQGNSA come from the germline V gene. Trimming removed 5 bases from V and 0 bases from J; junction bases left unmatched: 4. CDR3 length: 16 amino acids. The CDR3 region has the DNA TGTGCCAGCAGCAGAGCGGGGGGGGTCTCCTACAATGAGCAGTTCTTC. Its translation is CASSRAGGVSYNEQFF.

This clone appeared a few times. This chain uses TRBV5-1 with TRBJ2-3, with 16 bases fitting TRBD2. V was pared by 4 bases and J by 0 bases, with 5 bases of the junction left unmatched. Germline loops: CDR1 SGHRS, CDR2 YFSETQ. The CDR3 totals 18 residues. CDR3 region: CASSTGLAGGPSTDTQYF. The CDR3 region has the DNA TGCGCCAGCAGCACGGGACTAGCGGGAGGGCCTAGCACAGATACGCAGTATTTT.

J is TRBJ1-5 and V is TRBV27; 8 bases agree with TRBD1. The CDR3 has 15 amino acids. CDR1 and CDR2 (germline): MNHEY, SMNVEV (reference sequence). V shed 6 bases and J 4 bases; nucleotides not matched to a gene: 8. The CDR3 protein is CASRTGTGPNQPQHF. CDR3 DNA sequence: TGTGCCAGCAGGACCGGGACAGGCCCAAATCAGCCCCAGCATTTT.

The chain links TRBV6-1 to TRBJ1-5; tentative D call: TRBD1 (5 bases). The CDR3 is 16 residues long. Trimming left V 3 bases short and J 2 bases short, with 14 bases between. CDR1 is MNHNS, CDR2 SASEGT, per germline. CDR3 in DNA: TGTGCCAGCAGTGACAGGGCGAAGAGAGGCAATCAGCCCCAGCATTTT. It codes for CASSDRAKRGNQPQHF.

The chain combines TRBV4-2 with TRBJ2-2, with D possibly TRBD1 on 6 matching bases. This CDR3 region has 16 residues. CDR1 is LGHNA and CDR2 is YNFKEQ in the germline V gene. V was shortened by 1 base and J by 1 base, with 10 bases between the two germline ends. Here the CDR3 reads CASSQGQGRNTGELFF. CDR3 sequence (DNA): TGTGCCAGCAGCCAAGGGCAGGGGAGGAACACCGGGGAGCTGTTTTTT.

Notes on this clone: Relative to the germline gene, one junction end is altered; a read error may explain this. The chain joins TRBV7-7 to TRBJ2-7, with 7 bases matching TRBD2. There are 15 residues in the CDR3. From germline, CDR1 is SSHAT and CDR2 FNYEAQ (reference sequence). Written as DNA, the CDR3 is TGTGCTAGCATCTTAGGGAGGGTCGGATCCTACGAGCAGTACTTC. It translates to CASILGRVGSYEQYF.

This chain links TRBV7-2 with TRBJ1-4, with D possibly being TRBD1 (6 bases). The CDR3 runs to 15 residues. The germline gives CDR1 SGHTA, CDR2 FQGNSA. Trimming cost V 5 bases and J 10 bases, with 20 bases left between them. Here the CDR3 reads CASSNPGATRGKLFF. In nucleotides, the CDR3 is TGTGCCAGCAGCAACCCTGGGGCTACCAGGGGAAAACTGTTTTTT.

CDR3 residues: CASSNSGSGYTF. The CDR3 DNA follows: TGCGCCAGCAGCAATTCAGGCAGTGGCTACACCTTC. The V gene is TRBV4-3, the J gene TRBJ1-2; D gene uncertain. V gave up 5 bases and J gave up 7 bases, with 11 bases separating them. The CDR3 is 12 residues long. From germline, CDR1 is LGHNA and CDR2 YSLEER.

V gene TRBV9 combines with J gene TRBJ2-1, with 9 bases lining up with TRBD2. V gave up 7 bases and J gave up 8 bases; unmatched junction bases: 10. The germline V gene encodes CDR1 SGDLS and CDR2 YYNGEE. The CDR3 totals 14 residues. CDR3 region: CASARAAGGDEQFF. In DNA, the CDR3 is TGTGCCAGCGCCCGGGCGGCGGGGGGGGATGAGCAGTTCTTC.

This clone showed up just once. The chain employs TRBV19 and TRBJ2-2; D uncertain. CDR3 size: 16 residues. Trimming cost V 2 bases and J 2 bases, with 12 bases left between them. Germline assignment: CDR1 LNHDA and CDR2 SQIVND (reference sequence). Here the CDR3 DNA reads TGTGCCAGTAGTATACTGGCGGCCGGAAACACCGGGGAGCTGTTTTTT. Protein product: CASSILAAGNTGELFF.

The table lists this clone with a count of one. The chain links TRBV6-5 to TRBJ2-7, with 7 bases identical to TRBD1. CDR1 and CDR2 from the germline V gene are MNHEY and SVGAGI. The CDR3 is made up of 13 amino acids. Trimming removed 6 bases from V and 6 bases from J; junction bases left unmatched: 8. In DNA form, the CDR3 reads TGTGCCAGCAGGAGGGGGCGCGTTTCCGAGCAGTACTTC. Its translation is CASRRGRVSEQYF.

J is TRBJ2-5 and V is TRBV7-6; 13 positions match TRBD2. The germline V gene encodes CDR1 SGHVS and CDR2 FNYEAQ. V gave up 5 bases and J gave up 5 bases; unmatched junction bases: 14. The CDR3 runs 18 residues. CDR3 nucleotides: TGTGCCAGCAGCGCCAGACTAGCGGGGGGTCCCGAGGTCGAGACCCAGTACTTC. Amino acids: CASSARLAGGPEVETQYF.

This chain uses TRBV7-9 with TRBJ2-3; 7 nucleotides line up with TRBD2. The CDR3 runs to 15 residues. Germline CDR1 SEHNR, CDR2 FQNEAQ (reference sequence). The V gene end was trimmed by 3 bases and the J gene end by 3 bases; junction bases not matched to a gene: 6. Here the CDR3 DNA reads TGTGCCAGCAGCTTGTCTAGCGGTGGTACAGATACGCAGTATTTT. Translated: CASSLSSGGTDTQYF.

The rearrangement links TRBV9 to TRBJ1-1; 8 bases are shared with TRBD1. The CDR3 sequence is 14 residues long. The V segment lost 1 base and the J segment 3 bases; nucleotides outside the gene matches: 2. Germline V lookup: CDR1 SGDLS, CDR2 YYNGEE. Written as DNA, the CDR3 is TGTGCCAGCAGCGTACAGGGGGCGGACACTGAAGCTTTCTTT. Translated: CASSVQGADTEAFF.

The chain carries TRBV10-3 and TRBJ2-3; D is ambiguous. Trimming pared 0 bases from V and 1 base from J, leaving 14 bases between. This CDR3 region has 17 residues. The germline gives CDR1 ENHRY, CDR2 SYGVKD. The CDR3 region is CAISESGRSTGTDTQYF. The CDR3 DNA reads TGTGCCATCAGTGAGTCGGGCCGCTCGACGGGCACAGATACGCAGTATTTT.

This chain uses TRBV15 with TRBJ2-1; D gene uncertain. Deletions cut 0 bases from V and 8 bases from J, with 8 bases between. The germline V gene encodes CDR1 LNHNV and CDR2 YYDKDF (reference sequence). The CDR3 extends over 13 amino acids. CDR3 sequence: CATSRDPVYEQFF. The CDR3 DNA reads as TGTGCCACCAGCAGAGATCCGGTCTATGAGCAGTTCTTC. Drawing the rest from reference TRBV15 and TRBJ2-1, the complete variable domain is DAMVIQNPRYQVTQFGKPVTLSCSQTLNHNVMYWYQQKSSQAPKLLFHYYDKDFNNEADTPDNFQSRRPNTSFCFLDIRSPGLGDTAMYLCATSRDPVYEQFFGPGTRLTVL.

The V call is TRBV14, the J call TRBJ2-3; 7 positions match TRBD2. This CDR3 has 14 amino acids. Germline trimming cut 3 bases from V and 6 bases from J; bases unmatched to any gene: 6. Germline V CDR1 and CDR2: SGHDN, FVKESK. CDR3 bases: TGTGCCAGCAGCCATACTAGCGTGGTTGATACGCAGTATTTT. Translation: CASSHTSVVDTQYF.

The chain joins TRBV5-1 to TRBJ2-1, with 12 bases identical to TRBD2. V shed 1 base and J 5 bases; nucleotides not matched to a gene: 1. This CDR3 has 15 residues. Per the germline V gene, CDR1 is SGHRS and CDR2 is YFSETQ. CDR3 nucleotide sequence: TGCGCCAGCAGCTTGCCTAGCGGGGGGGACAATGAGCAGTTCTTC. Its protein is CASSLPSGGDNEQFF. The full variable domain, completed using reference TRBV5-1 and TRBJ2-1, is KAGVTQTPRYLIKTRGQQVTLSCSPISGHRSVSWYQQTPGQGLQFLFEYFSETQRNKGNFPGRFSGRQFSNSRSEMNVSTLELGDSALYLCASSLPSGGDNEQFFGPGTRLTVL.

This clone appeared a few times. The V and J genes are TRBV5-1 and TRBJ1-1; TRBD1 aligns across 9 bases. The J segment lost 4 bases and the V segment lost 4 bases, leaving 8 bases of the junction unmatched. The CDR3 loop spans 15 amino acids. CDR1 is SGHRS, CDR2 YFSETQ, per germline. This CDR3 reads CASSVQGAGVTEAFF. DNA of the CDR3: TGCGCCAGCAGCGTACAGGGGGCCGGGGTCACTGAAGCTTTCTTT.

CDR3: CASSPYRVGNQPQHF. The CDR3 DNA sequence: TGTGCCAGCAGCCCGTACAGGGTCGGCAATCAGCCCCAGCATTTT. The chain couples TRBV6-5 to TRBJ1-5; the D gene is possibly TRBD1 (6 bases). V was trimmed by 6 bases and J by 2 bases, leaving 14 bases between them. CDR1 and CDR2 (germline): MNHEY, SVGAGI. The CDR3 is 15 amino acids.